The 10 T cell receptor beta chains in this list originate from one sample, sequenced in a study of pediatric ulcerative colitis. Profiled with immunoSEQ multiplex PCR; TCRdb holds only in-frame clones, not every one. The table lists approximately 60,000 clones, approximately 87% of them singletons. Material: blood. Receptors originate from a boy younger than 18 with severe ulcerative colitis.

This clone was seen a single time. The chain carries TRBV5-1 and TRBJ2-3; 7 bases line up with TRBD2. The CDR3 runs 15 residues. From germline, CDR1 is SGHRS and CDR2 YFSETQ. V lost 4 bases, J lost 2 bases, and 7 bases stayed unmatched. The CDR3 bases are TGCGCCAGCAGCCTACTAGGGACTACCACAGATACGCAGTATTTT. It is translated as CASSLLGTTTDTQYF.

This clone has more than one count but fewer than ten. Here the CDR3 DNA reads TGTGCCAGCAGCGGGCCCGGGGAAAAACTGTTTTTT. It yields the protein CASSGPGEKLFF. V is TRBV5-4 and J is TRBJ1-4; D unresolved. CDR1 is SGHNT and CDR2 is YYREEE in the germline V gene (reference sequence). The CDR3 runs 12 residues. V lost 4 bases and J 8 bases, leaving 9 bases between the germline ends.

The CDR3 loop reads CASSDPGLAGDGGELFF. The CDR3 region has the DNA TGTGCCAGCAGCGACCCGGGACTAGCGGGAGATGGCGGGGAGCTGTTTTTT. The V call is TRBV7-2, the J call TRBJ2-2, with 14 positions matching TRBD2. There are 17 residues in the CDR3. Trimming cost V 5 bases and J 7 bases; bases outside gene matches: 9. Germline lookup yields CDR1 SGHTA and CDR2 FQGNSA.

CDR3 sequence (DNA): TGTGCCAGCAGCTTGGGGCAGGGTCGTGGTACGCAGTATTTT. Its translation: CASSLGQGRGTQYF. V is TRBV5-6 and J is TRBJ2-3, with D maybe TRBD1 (5 bases). This CDR3 comprises 14 residues. V dropped 0 bases and J dropped 8 bases, with 13 bases sitting between them. Germline V gene data show CDR1 as SGHDT and CDR2 as YYEEEE.

The chain is built from TRBV29-1 and TRBJ1-2; D is possibly TRBD1 (5 bases). The CDR3 contains 13 residues. In germline, CDR1 is SQVTM, CDR2 ANQGSEA. V gave up 3 bases and J gave up 1 base, with 9 bases separating them. The CDR3 loop reads CSVDGQGNYGYTF. In DNA, the CDR3 is TGCAGCGTTGACGGTCAGGGTAACTATGGCTACACCTTC.

The CDR3 sequence: CASSLTGDRTEAFF. CDR3 nucleotide sequence: TGTGCCAGCAGTTTAACGGGGGATCGCACTGAAGCTTTCTTT. V is TRBV6-4 and J is TRBJ1-1; TRBD1 might be the D (5 bases). The CDR3 sequence is 14 residues long. Trimming pared 5 bases from V and 4 bases from J, leaving 14 bases between. From germline, CDR1 is MRHNA and CDR2 SNTAGT.

The chain carries TRBV30 and TRBJ1-2, with a possible D match to TRBD1 (5 bases). The CDR3 length is 13 residues. V was cut by 1 base and J by 2 bases, with 8 bases left in between. Germline CDR1 GTSNPN, CDR2 SVGIG (reference sequence). CDR3 region: CAWSGGDNYGYTF. CDR3 sequence (DNA): TGTGCCTGGAGTGGGGGGGACAACTATGGCTACACCTTC.

V and J are TRBV11-2 and TRBJ2-7; 7 positions agree with TRBD2. The J segment lost 3 bases and the V segment lost 4 bases, leaving 9 bases of the junction unmatched. Germline V gene data show CDR1 as SGHAT and CDR2 as FQNNGV. This CDR3 comprises 15 residues. DNA for the CDR3: TGTGCCAGCAGCTCAGGGTTGGGACTAAACTACGAGCAGTACTTC. This codes for CASSSGLGLNYEQYF. The variable domain in full, completed from reference TRBV11-2 and TRBJ2-7, reads EAGVAQSPRYKIIEKRQSVAFWCNPISGHATLYWYQQILGQGPKLLIQFQNNGVVDDSQLPKDRFSAERLKGVDSTLKIQPAKLEDSAVYLCASSSGLGLNYEQYFGPGTRLTVT.

The genes are TRBV14 and TRBJ1-1, with TRBD1 as a possible D gene (5 bases). Between the trimmed V and J ends, which lost 5 bases and 5 bases, there was a span of 18 bases. The CDR3 length is 15 residues. Germline V gives CDR1 SGHDN, CDR2 FVKESK. The CDR3 DNA reads TGTGCCAGCAGCACAAAGACAGTGGTGGGGACTGAAGCTTTCTTT. It is translated as CASSTKTVVGTEAFF.

V usage is TRBV7-9 and J usage is TRBJ2-3; D tentatively reads TRBD1 or TRBD2 (5 bases each). CDR1 is SEHNR and CDR2 is FQNEAQ in the germline V gene (reference sequence). V was shortened by 4 bases and J by 3 bases, with 14 bases between the two germline ends. The CDR3 covers 15 residues. The CDR3 protein is CASSSDFEGTDTQYF. For the CDR3, the DNA is TGTGCCAGCAGCTCGGACTTCGAGGGGACAGATACGCAGTATTTT. The full variable domain, in which reference TRBV7-9 and TRBJ2-3 provide the parts outside the CDR3, is DTGVSQNPRHKITKRGQNVTFRCDPISEHNRLYWYRQTLGQGPEFLTYFQNEAQLEKSRLLSDRFSAERPKGSFSTLEIQRTEQGDSAMYLCASSSDFEGTDTQYFGPGTRLTVL.